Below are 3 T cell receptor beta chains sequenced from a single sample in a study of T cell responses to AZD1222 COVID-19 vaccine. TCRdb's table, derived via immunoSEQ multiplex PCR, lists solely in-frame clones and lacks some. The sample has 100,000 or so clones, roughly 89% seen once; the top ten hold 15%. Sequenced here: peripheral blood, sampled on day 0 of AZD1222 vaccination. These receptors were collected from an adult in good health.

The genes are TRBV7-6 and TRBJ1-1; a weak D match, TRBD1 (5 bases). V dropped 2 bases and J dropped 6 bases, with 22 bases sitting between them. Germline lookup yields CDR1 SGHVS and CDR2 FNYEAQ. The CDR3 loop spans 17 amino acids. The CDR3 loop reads CASSLMPGLGINSEAFF. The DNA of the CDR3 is TGTGCCAGCAGCTTAATGCCAGGGCTGGGTATTAACTCTGAAGCTTTCTTT.

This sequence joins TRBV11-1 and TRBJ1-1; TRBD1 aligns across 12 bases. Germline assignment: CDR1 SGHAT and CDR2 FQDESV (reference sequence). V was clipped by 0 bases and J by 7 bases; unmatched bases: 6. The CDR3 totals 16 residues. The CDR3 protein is CASSLAGTGGSVEAFF. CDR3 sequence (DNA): TGTGCCAGCAGCTTAGCCGGGACAGGGGGCTCTGTTGAAGCTTTCTTT.

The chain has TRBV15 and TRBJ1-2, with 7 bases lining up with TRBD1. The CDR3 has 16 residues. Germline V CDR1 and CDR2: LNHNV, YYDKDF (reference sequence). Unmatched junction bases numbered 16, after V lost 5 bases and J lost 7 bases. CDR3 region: CATSSERGRSVAGYTF. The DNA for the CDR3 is TGTGCCACCAGCTCCGAAAGGGGGCGATCTGTTGCTGGCTACACCTTC.